These T cell receptor beta chains were read from a single sample in a study of CD8+ T cells in alopecia areata. TCRdb keeps only in-frame clones here, not all; method: immunoSEQ multiplex PCR. The sample gives about 270,000 clones, over 45% of which show up once; roughly 0.88% is in the top ten. The sample here was CD4+ T cells sorted from blood, taken around week 54, from a patient treated with tofacitinib. The source is a human donor with alopecia areata. The CDR3 runs from the conserved cysteine through the conserved F or W. The D gene is left open where the match is weak. The listing skips clone size in some rows; elsewhere it reads once, few, many or a size class.

J gene | V gene | clone size | D gene | CDR3 DNA | CDR3 protein
TRBJ2-5 | TRBV29-1 | few | . | TGCAGCGTTGAAGCCTCCCCGGGAGAGACCCAGTACTTC | CSVEASPGETQYF
TRBJ2-7 | TRBV30 | few | TRBD1 | TGTGCCTGGGAGGGGACAGGGGTCGCCGAGCAGTACTTC | CAWEGTGVAEQYF
TRBJ2-7 | TRBV30 | . | . | TGTGCCTTGGGTGGGATTCGGGCCGAGCAGTACTTC | CALGGIRAEQYF
TRBJ2-5 | TRBV5-1 | few | . | TGCGCCAGCAGCTACGACCAAGAGACCCAGTACTTC | CASSYDQETQYF
TRBJ1-1 | TRBV30 | . | . | TGTGCCTGGACTCTCCAGGGGAAAGCTTTCTTT | CAWTLQGKAFF
TRBJ2-7 | TRBV29-1 | . | . | TGCAGCGTTGAAAGGCAGGGACTCTCCTACGAGCAGTACTTC | CSVERQGLSYEQYF
TRBJ2-7 | TRBV29-1 | once | TRBD1 | TGCAGCGTTGTTGACTCCGGGACAGATCCTCTAGGGCAGTACTTC | CSVVDSGTDPLGQYF
TRBJ2-1 | TRBV29-1 | . | . | TGCAGCGTTGATCGATCCGGGGGAACGCAGTTCTTC | CSVDRSGGTQFF
TRBJ1-5 | TRBV9 | . | . | TGTGCCAGCAGCGCCCCAGGGTTCGACAATCAGCCCCAGCATTTT | CASSAPGFDNQPQHF
TRBJ2-7 | TRBV7-2 | . | TRBD2 | TGTGCCAGCAGAAGGACTAGCGGTGCCTACGAGCAGTACTTC | CASRRTSGAYEQYF
TRBJ2-7 | TRBV7-2 | . | . | TGTGCCAGCAGCTTAGCACGGACACTGCTGTACGAGCAGTACTTC | CASSLARTLLYEQYF
TRBJ2-6 | TRBV7-2 | few | . | TGTGCCAGCAGCTTAGGGGGGCCTGGGGCCAACGTCCTGACTTTC | CASSLGGPGANVLTF
TRBJ1-1 | TRBV2 | . | . | TGTGCCAGCAGTGAAGGGATAGAGGTGAACACTGAAGCTTTCTTT | CASSEGIEVNTEAFF
TRBJ2-2 | TRBV2 | . | . | TGTGCCAGCAGTGTGTCAGTCCAGAACACCGGGGAGCTGTTTTTT | CASSVSVQNTGELFF
TRBJ1-2 | TRBV19 | few | . | TGTGCCAGTAGACGGGGCATCTATGGCTACACCTTC | CASRRGIYGYTF
TRBJ2-7 | TRBV6-5 | . | . | TGTGCCAGCAGTTACACGGACAGATACGAGCAGTACTTC | CASSYTDRYEQYF